These 25 T cell receptor beta chains were all obtained from the same sample, sequenced in a study of T cell responses to AZD1222 COVID-19 vaccine. Method: immunoSEQ multiplex PCR; TCRdb's copy keeps in-frame clones and lacks some. The table records 90,000 to 120,000 clones, nearly 90% of them present only once. Specimen: peripheral blood, collected 28 days after the second AZD1222 dose. The receptors derive from an adult who received the AZD1222 COVID-19 vaccine.

The chain employs TRBV19 and TRBJ2-7; D remains unclear. The CDR3 spans 13 residues. Deletions cut 5 bases from V and 3 bases from J, with 11 bases between. The germline CDR1 and CDR2 sequences are LNHDA and SQIVND (reference sequence). In DNA form, the CDR3 reads TGTGCCAGTAGTCGAACTTTCCTCTACGAGCAGTACTTC. Translating gives CASSRTFLYEQYF.

This clone was seen a few times. Germline and junction disagree at one end, which may indicate a read error. This rearrangement joins TRBV6-5 to TRBJ1-3; D is unclear. Germline CDR1 and CDR2: MNHEY and SVGAGI. The CDR3 is 12 residues long. DNA for the CDR3: TGTGCCAGCAGCTACTCAGGAAACACCATATATTTT. Protein sequence: CASSYSGNTIYF.

The V gene is TRBV7-2, the J gene TRBJ2-1; D may be TRBD1 (6 bases). Germline V gene sequence: CDR1 SGHTA, CDR2 FQGNSA. The CDR3 contains 14 residues. Trimming pared 7 bases from V and 4 bases from J, leaving 14 bases between. CDR3: CASNSGTLYNEQFF. The DNA for the CDR3 is TGTGCCAGCAACTCCGGGACACTGTACAATGAGCAGTTCTTC.

The chain joins TRBV19 to TRBJ2-7; D tentatively reads TRBD1 or TRBD2 (5 bases each). V was shortened by 6 bases and J by 8 bases, with 23 bases between the two germline ends. The germline V gene encodes CDR1 LNHDA and CDR2 SQIVND (reference sequence). This CDR3 has 15 residues. Written as DNA, the CDR3 is TGTGCCAGTAGAGACGGGGACGCGGCCCTGGACAAGCAGTACTTC. Translated: CASRDGDAALDKQYF.

This clone was picked up many times. The chain has TRBV6-4 and TRBJ2-2; 10 nucleotides match TRBD2. J lost 4 bases, V lost 4 bases, and 0 bases had no gene match. CDR3 length: 14 amino acids. CDR1 MRHNA and CDR2 SNTAGT come from the germline V gene. CDR3 in amino acids: CASSASGSTGELFF. The CDR3 DNA sequence: TGTGCCAGCAGTGCTAGCGGGAGCACCGGGGAGCTGTTTTTT.

The chain carries TRBV7-2 and TRBJ2-3; 11 positions match TRBD2. The V segment lost 1 base and the J segment 7 bases; nucleotides outside the gene matches: 10. This CDR3 region has 17 residues. CDR1 SGHTA and CDR2 FQGNSA come from the germline V gene. CDR3 in amino acids: CASSLEVAGGRSYTQYF. DNA of the CDR3: TGTGCCAGCAGCTTAGAGGTAGCGGGAGGGAGGTCGTATACGCAGTATTTT.

This clone was counted a few times. Other DNA sequences in the sample encode the same CDR3. The chain has TRBV27 and TRBJ2-2, with unresolved D. Germline CDR1 and CDR2: MNHEY and SMNVEV (reference sequence). Trimming left V 5 bases short and J 0 bases short, with 10 bases between. The CDR3 runs to 15 residues. The CDR3 DNA reads as TGTGCCAGCAGTCTAACTGGGTCGAACACCGGGGAGCTGTTTTTT. Translating gives CASSLTGSNTGELFF.

This chain connects TRBV4-3 to TRBJ2-2, with D unclear. V was pared by 3 bases and J by 1 base, with 6 bases between. The CDR3 contains 14 residues. Germline V lookup: CDR1 LGHNA, CDR2 YSLEER. CDR3 sequence reads: CASSQTKNTGELFF. In DNA form, the CDR3 reads TGCGCCAGCAGCCAGACAAAGAACACCGGGGAGCTGTTTTTT.

This chain connects TRBV5-1 to TRBJ2-7; D is unclear. The CDR3 extends over 18 amino acids. Trimming took 4 bases from V and 0 from J, leaving 23 bases between them. Germline CDR1 SGHRS, CDR2 YFSETQ. The CDR3 DNA reads as TGCGCCAGCAGCACAGACGAGACGCGGAGAAGGAGCTCCTACGAGCAGTACTTC. The encoded protein is CASSTDETRRRSSYEQYF.

The rearrangement links TRBV19 to TRBJ1-5; 7 bases are a match to TRBD1. The V gene end was trimmed by 9 bases and the J gene end by 0 bases; junction bases not matched to a gene: 8. The CDR3 consists of 15 residues. CDR1 and CDR2 (germline): LNHDA, SQIVND (reference sequence). Here the CDR3 reads CASTHRGYSNQPQHF. The DNA of the CDR3 is TGTGCCAGCACCCACAGGGGCTATAGCAATCAGCCCCAGCATTTT.

The chain joins TRBV19 to TRBJ2-7; tentatively, D is TRBD1 (6 bases). Germline assignment: CDR1 LNHDA and CDR2 SQIVND (reference sequence). Trimming took 5 bases from V and 4 from J, leaving 18 bases between them. The CDR3 runs to 15 residues. This chain's CDR3 is CASSPVVGHPYEQYF. CDR3 bases: TGTGCCAGTAGTCCGGTAGTGGGACACCCATACGAGCAGTACTTC. The complete variable domain, with remaining parts taken from reference TRBV19 and TRBJ2-7, reads DGGITQSPKYLFRKEGQNVTLSCEQNLNHDAMYWYRQDPGQGLRLIYYSQIVNDFQKGDIAEGYSVSREKKESFPLTVTSAQKNPTAFYLCASSPVVGHPYEQYFGPGTRLTVT.

The chain employs TRBV21-1 and TRBJ1-1. TRBV21-1 is marked as a pseudogene. The length of the CDR3 is 16 residues. CDR3 nucleotide sequence: TGTGCCAGCAGCAAAGTTAAGAAATGGGAGAACGATGAAGCTTTCTTT. This encodes CASSKVKKWENDEAFF.

The chain combines TRBV14 with TRBJ1-5; a possible D gene is TRBD1 (6 bases). The CDR3 extends over 16 amino acids. The germline CDR1 and CDR2 sequences are SGHDN and FVKESK. V was shortened by 0 bases and J by 3 bases, with 12 bases between the two germline ends. The CDR3 DNA reads TGTGCCAGCAGCCAAGATTCCGGGGGGCTCAATCAGCCCCAGCATTTT. Its protein is CASSQDSGGLNQPQHF.

CDR3 in amino acids: CASSFSGGAYNEQFF. The DNA for the CDR3 is TGTGCCAGCAGTTTCAGCGGGGGAGCCTACAATGAGCAGTTCTTC. The rearrangement links TRBV28 to TRBJ2-1, with 8 bases matching TRBD2. Germline CDR1 MDHEN, CDR2 SYDVKM. J lost 2 bases, V lost 3 bases, and 3 bases had no gene match. The CDR3 sequence is 15 residues long.

The chain couples TRBV9 to TRBJ2-1, with D possibly matching TRBD2 (6 bases). There are 13 residues in the CDR3. Trimming cost V 0 bases and J 5 bases, with 6 bases left between them. Germline V lookup: CDR1 SGDLS, CDR2 YYNGEE. The chain's CDR3 is CASSVGGNNEQFF. The CDR3 nucleotides read TGTGCCAGCAGCGTAGGCGGGAACAATGAGCAGTTCTTC.

The rearrangement links TRBV11-2 to TRBJ2-2, with a tentative D call TRBD1 (6 bases). Trimming pared 8 bases from V and 1 base from J, leaving 23 bases between. Germline values: CDR1 SGHAT, CDR2 FQNNGV. The CDR3 totals 18 residues. CDR3 protein: CASGHYRAEVGNTGELFF. Written as DNA, the CDR3 is TGTGCCAGCGGCCATTACAGGGCTGAAGTCGGGAACACCGGGGAGCTGTTTTTT.

The chain couples TRBV5-1 to TRBJ1-3, with 7 bases matching TRBD1. CDR1 is SGHRS, CDR2 YFSETQ, per germline. J gave up 0 bases and V 3 bases, and 6 bases lay outside the gene matches. This CDR3 region has 16 residues. CDR3 DNA sequence: TGCGCCAGCAGCTGGGGGGGACAGATCTCTGGAAACACCATATATTTT. Its translation is CASSWGGQISGNTIYF.

This chain uses TRBV10-3 with TRBJ1-2, with a tentative D call TRBD1 (6 bases). V was trimmed by 4 bases and J by 1 base, leaving 16 bases between them. Germline CDR1 reads ENHRY; CDR2 reads SYGVKD. The CDR3 sequence is 16 residues long. The CDR3, as DNA: TGTGCCATCAGTGGTGAGGACAGAAATATTAACTATGGCTACACCTTC. This codes for CAISGEDRNINYGYTF.

The V gene is TRBV28, the J gene TRBJ1-5, with no clear D. The germline V and J ends were trimmed by 1 base and 1 base, with 8 bases remaining between them. From germline, CDR1 is MDHEN and CDR2 SYDVKM. This CDR3 contains 15 residues. The CDR3 sequence: CASSLFADSNQPQHF. As DNA, the CDR3 is TGTGCCAGCAGTTTATTCGCCGACAGCAATCAGCCCCAGCATTTT.

V usage is TRBV3-1 (or the pseudogene TRBV3-2) and J usage is TRBJ2-2, with D possibly being TRBD1 or TRBD2 (6 bases each). V dropped 5 bases and J dropped 5 bases, with 12 bases sitting between them. The V gene's germline CDR1 is LGHDT and CDR2 YNNKEL (reference sequence). CDR3 length: 14 amino acids. The CDR3 here is CASSVTGTTGELFF. CDR3 nucleotides: TGTGCCAGCAGCGTTACAGGGACTACCGGGGAGCTGTTTTTT.

This clone was detected only a few times. This chain joins TRBV2 and TRBJ2-2, with D unresolved. The CDR3 spans 14 residues. Trimming shortened V by 6 bases and J by 6 bases, and 14 bases separated the two germline ends. Germline-derived CDR1 and CDR2 are SNHLY and FYNNEI. The CDR3 DNA reads TGTGCCAGCAGATACGCCAGAGAACCCGGGGAGCTGTTTTTT. Amino acids: CASRYAREPGELFF.

The V and J genes are TRBV3-1 (or the pseudogene TRBV3-2) and TRBJ2-1, with 7 bases that match TRBD1. The germline gives CDR1 LGHDT, CDR2 YNNKEL (reference sequence). The CDR3 extends over 14 amino acids. Trimming at V came to 5 bases and at J to 4 bases, leaving 5 bases not matched to a gene. CDR3 residues: CASSAGTEYNEQFF. For the CDR3, the DNA is TGTGCCAGCAGCGCCGGGACAGAGTACAATGAGCAGTTCTTC.

The chain couples TRBV6-5 to TRBJ1-3; D not resolved. This CDR3 region has 14 residues. CDR1 is MNHEY, CDR2 SVGAGI, per germline. V gave up 4 bases and J gave up 0 bases, with 7 bases separating them. CDR3 DNA sequence: TGTGCCAGCAGTTCCGGCAGCTCTGGAAACACCATATATTTT. It is translated as CASSSGSSGNTIYF.

This clone was seen only once. The V gene is TRBV10-3, the J gene TRBJ2-2; TRBD1 matches at 7 bases. The CDR3 length is 15 residues. The trim removed 3 bases at V and 5 bases at J, leaving 6 bases unmatched. Per germline, CDR1 ENHRY and CDR2 SYGVKD. The CDR3 sequence is CAISEGGGKTGELFF. As DNA, the CDR3 is TGTGCCATCAGTGAAGGGGGCGGAAAGACCGGGGAGCTGTTTTTT.

The chain joins TRBV19 to TRBJ1-2; D remains ambiguous. Looked up from germline, CDR1 is LNHDA and CDR2 is SQIVND (reference sequence). This CDR3 is built from 13 residues. V gave up 3 bases and J gave up 2 bases, with 7 bases separating them. The CDR3 loop reads CASSIYTNYGYTF. The CDR3 DNA is TGTGCCAGTAGTATCTACACCAACTATGGCTACACCTTC.